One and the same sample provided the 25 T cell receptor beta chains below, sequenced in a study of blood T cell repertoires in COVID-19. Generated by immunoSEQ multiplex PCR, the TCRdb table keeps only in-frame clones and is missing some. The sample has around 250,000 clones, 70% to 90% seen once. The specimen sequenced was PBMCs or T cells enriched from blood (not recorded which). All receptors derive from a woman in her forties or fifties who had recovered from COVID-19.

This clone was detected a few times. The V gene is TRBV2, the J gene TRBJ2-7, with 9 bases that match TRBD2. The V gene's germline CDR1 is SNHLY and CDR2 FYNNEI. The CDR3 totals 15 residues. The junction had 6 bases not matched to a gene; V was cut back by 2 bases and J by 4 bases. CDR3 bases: TGTGCCAGCAGTGAAAGGCTAGCGGGGCAGTACGAGCAGTACTTC. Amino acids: CASSERLAGQYEQYF.

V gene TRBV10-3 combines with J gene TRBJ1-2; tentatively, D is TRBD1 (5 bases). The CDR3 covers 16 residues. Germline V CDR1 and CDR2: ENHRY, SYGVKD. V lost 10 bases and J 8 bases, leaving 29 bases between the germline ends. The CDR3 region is CATADIIRPVARGYTF. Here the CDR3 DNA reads TGTGCCACCGCGGACATAATCCGCCCTGTCGCCAGGGGCTACACCTTC.

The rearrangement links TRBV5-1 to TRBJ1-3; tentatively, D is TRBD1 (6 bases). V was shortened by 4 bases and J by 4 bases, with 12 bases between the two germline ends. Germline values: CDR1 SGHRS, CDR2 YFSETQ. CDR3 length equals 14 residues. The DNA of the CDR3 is TGCGCCAGCAGCCCCTCAGGGGACGGAAACACCATATATTTT. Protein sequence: CASSPSGDGNTIYF. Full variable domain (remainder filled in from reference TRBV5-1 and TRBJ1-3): KAGVTQTPRYLIKTRGQQVTLSCSPISGHRSVSWYQQTPGQGLQFLFEYFSETQRNKGNFPGRFSGRQFSNSRSEMNVSTLELGDSALYLCASSPSGDGNTIYFGEGSWLTVV.

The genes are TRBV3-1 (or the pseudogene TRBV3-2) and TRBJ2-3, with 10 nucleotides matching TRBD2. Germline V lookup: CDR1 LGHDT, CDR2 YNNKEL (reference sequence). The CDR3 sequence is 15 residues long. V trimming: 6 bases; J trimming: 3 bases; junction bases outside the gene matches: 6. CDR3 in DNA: TGTGCCAGCAGGCTGAGCGGGAGGGTTACAGATACGCAGTATTTT. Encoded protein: CASRLSGRVTDTQYF.

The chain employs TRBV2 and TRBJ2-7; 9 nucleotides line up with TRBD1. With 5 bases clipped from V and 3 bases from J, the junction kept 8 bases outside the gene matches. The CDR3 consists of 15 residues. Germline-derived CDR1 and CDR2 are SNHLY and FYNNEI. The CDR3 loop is CASSKPPGQGYEQYF. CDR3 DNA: TGTGCCAGCAGTAAACCTCCGGGACAGGGCTACGAGCAGTACTTC.

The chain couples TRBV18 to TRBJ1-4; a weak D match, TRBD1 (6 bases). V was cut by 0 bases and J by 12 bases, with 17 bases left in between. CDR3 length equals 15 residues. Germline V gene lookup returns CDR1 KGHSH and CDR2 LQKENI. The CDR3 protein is CASSPPPDTWTELFF. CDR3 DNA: TGTGCCAGCTCACCACCGCCGGACACCTGGACAGAACTGTTTTTT.

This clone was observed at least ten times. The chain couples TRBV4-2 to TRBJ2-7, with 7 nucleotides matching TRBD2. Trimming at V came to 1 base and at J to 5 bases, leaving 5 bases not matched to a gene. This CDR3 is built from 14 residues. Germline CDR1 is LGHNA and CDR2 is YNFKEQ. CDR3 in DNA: TGTGCCAGCAGCCAAGGACCGGGACTAAACGAGCAGTACTTC. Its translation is CASSQGPGLNEQYF.

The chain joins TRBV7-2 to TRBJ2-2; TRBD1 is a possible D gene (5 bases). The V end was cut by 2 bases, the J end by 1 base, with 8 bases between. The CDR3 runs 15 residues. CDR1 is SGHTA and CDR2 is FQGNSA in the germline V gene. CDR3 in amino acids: CASSLRRENTGELFF. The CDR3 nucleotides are TGTGCCAGCAGCTTACGCAGGGAGAACACCGGGGAGCTGTTTTTT.

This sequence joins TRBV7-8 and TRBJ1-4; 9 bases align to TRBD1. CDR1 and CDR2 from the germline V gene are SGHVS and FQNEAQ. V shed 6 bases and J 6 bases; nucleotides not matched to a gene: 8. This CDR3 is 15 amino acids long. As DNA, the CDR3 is TGTGCCAGCAGACGCAGACAGGGGGTAGATGAAAAACTGTTTTTT. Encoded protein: CASRRRQGVDEKLFF.

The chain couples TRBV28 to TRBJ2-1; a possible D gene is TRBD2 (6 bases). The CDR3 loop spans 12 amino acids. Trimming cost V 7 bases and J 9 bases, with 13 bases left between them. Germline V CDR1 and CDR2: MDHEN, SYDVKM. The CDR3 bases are TGTGCCAGCAATTTCGGGGGTTCTGAGCAGTTCTTC. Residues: CASNFGGSEQFF.

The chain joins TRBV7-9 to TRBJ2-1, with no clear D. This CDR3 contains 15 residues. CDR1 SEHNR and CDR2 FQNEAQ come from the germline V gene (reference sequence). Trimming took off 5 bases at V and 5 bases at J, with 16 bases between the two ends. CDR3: CASSLAVLSHNEQFF. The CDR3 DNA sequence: TGTGCCAGCAGCCTCGCGGTTCTTTCTCACAATGAGCAGTTCTTC.

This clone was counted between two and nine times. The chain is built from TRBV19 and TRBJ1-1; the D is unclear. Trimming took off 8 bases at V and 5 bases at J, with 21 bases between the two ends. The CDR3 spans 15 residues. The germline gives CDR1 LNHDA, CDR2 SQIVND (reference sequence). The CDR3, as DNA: TGTGCCAGTGCCCCCCTCCCGGGAGTGGGAACTGAAGCTTTCTTT. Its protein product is CASAPLPGVGTEAFF.

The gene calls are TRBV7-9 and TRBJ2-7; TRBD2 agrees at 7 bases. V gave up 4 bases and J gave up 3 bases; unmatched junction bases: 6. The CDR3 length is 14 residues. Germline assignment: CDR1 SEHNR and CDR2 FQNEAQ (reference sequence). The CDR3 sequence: CASSWEGRNYEQYF. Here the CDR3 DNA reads TGTGCCAGCAGCTGGGAGGGCCGGAACTACGAGCAGTACTTC. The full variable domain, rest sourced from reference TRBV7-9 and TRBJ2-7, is DTGVSQNPRHKITKRGQNVTFRCDPISEHNRLYWYRQTLGQGPEFLTYFQNEAQLEKSRLLSDRFSAERPKGSFSTLEIQRTEQGDSAMYLCASSWEGRNYEQYFGPGTRLTVT.

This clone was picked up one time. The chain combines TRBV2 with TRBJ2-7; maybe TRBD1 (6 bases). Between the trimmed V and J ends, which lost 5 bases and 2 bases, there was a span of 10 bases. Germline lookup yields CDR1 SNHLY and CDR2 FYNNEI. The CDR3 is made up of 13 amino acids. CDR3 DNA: TGTGCCAGCAGTAAGGACAGAACCTACGAGCAGTACTTC. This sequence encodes CASSKDRTYEQYF.

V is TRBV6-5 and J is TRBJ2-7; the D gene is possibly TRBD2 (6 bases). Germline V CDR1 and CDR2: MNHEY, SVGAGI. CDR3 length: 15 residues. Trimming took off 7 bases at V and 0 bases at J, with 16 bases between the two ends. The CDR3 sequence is CASMWGGTHSYEQYF. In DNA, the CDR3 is TGTGCCAGCATGTGGGGCGGGACGCACTCCTACGAGCAGTACTTC.

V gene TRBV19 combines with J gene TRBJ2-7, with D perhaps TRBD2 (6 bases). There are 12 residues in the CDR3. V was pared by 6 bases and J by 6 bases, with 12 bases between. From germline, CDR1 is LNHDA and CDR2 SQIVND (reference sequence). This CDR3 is CASSITSREQYF. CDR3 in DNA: TGTGCCAGTAGCATAACTAGCCGCGAGCAGTACTTC.

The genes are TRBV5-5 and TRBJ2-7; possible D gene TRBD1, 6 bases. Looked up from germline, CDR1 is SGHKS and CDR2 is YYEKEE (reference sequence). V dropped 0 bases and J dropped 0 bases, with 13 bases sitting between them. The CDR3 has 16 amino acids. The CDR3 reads CASSLGPRGSSYEQYF. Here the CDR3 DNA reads TGTGCCAGCAGCTTGGGGCCGAGGGGGAGCTCCTACGAGCAGTACTTC.

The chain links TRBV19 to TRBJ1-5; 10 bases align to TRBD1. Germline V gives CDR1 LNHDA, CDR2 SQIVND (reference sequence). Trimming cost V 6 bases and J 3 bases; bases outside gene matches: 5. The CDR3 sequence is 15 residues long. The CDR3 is CASRRQGADNQPQHF. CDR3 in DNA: TGTGCCAGTAGACGACAGGGGGCTGACAATCAGCCCCAGCATTTT.

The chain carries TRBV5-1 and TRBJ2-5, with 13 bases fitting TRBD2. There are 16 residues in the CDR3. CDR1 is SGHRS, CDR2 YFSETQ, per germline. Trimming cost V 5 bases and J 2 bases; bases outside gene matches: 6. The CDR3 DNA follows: TGCGCCAGCAGACTAGCGGGAGGGCATCCTCAAGAGACCCAGTACTTC. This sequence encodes CASRLAGGHPQETQYF.

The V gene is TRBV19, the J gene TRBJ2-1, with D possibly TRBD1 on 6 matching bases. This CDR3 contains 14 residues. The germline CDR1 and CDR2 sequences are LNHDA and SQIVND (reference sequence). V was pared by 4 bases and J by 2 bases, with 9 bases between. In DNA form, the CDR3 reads TGTGCCAGTAGTAACGGACAGACCTACAATGAGCAGTTCTTC. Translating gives CASSNGQTYNEQFF. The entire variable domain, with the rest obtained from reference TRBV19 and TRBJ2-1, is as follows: DGGITQSPKYLFRKEGQNVTLSCEQNLNHDAMYWYRQDPGQGLRLIYYSQIVNDFQKGDIAEGYSVSREKKESFPLTVTSAQKNPTAFYLCASSNGQTYNEQFFGPGTRLTVL.

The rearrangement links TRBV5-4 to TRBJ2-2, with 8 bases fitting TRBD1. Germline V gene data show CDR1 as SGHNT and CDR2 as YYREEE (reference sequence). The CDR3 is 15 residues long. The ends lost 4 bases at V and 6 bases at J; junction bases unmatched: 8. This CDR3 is CASSPGARGPGELFF. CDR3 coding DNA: TGTGCCAGCAGCCCGGGGGCCAGGGGGCCCGGGGAGCTGTTTTTT.

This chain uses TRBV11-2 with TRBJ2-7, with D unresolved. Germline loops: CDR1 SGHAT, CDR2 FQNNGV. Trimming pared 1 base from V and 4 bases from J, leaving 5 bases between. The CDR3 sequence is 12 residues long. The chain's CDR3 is CASSLAFYEQYF. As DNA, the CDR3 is TGTGCCAGCAGCTTAGCCTTTTACGAGCAGTACTTC.

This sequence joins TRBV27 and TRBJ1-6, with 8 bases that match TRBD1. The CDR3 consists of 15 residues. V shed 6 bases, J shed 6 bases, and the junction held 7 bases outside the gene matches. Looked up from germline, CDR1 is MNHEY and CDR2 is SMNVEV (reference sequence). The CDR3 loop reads CASSPRTGSNSPLHF. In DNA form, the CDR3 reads TGTGCCAGCAGCCCTCGGACAGGGAGTAATTCACCCCTCCACTTT.

The CDR3 here is CASSLIPTGGGLDEQYF. In nucleotides, the CDR3 is TGTGCCAGCAGTCTAATCCCCACAGGGGGGGGGTTAGACGAGCAGTACTTC. The V call is TRBV27, the J call TRBJ2-7; a weak D match, TRBD1 (8 bases). Trimming took 5 bases from V and 5 from J, leaving 25 bases between them. CDR1 is MNHEY and CDR2 is SMNVEV in the germline V gene (reference sequence). The CDR3 spans 17 residues.

In DNA, the CDR3 is TGTGCCAGCAGTTACGCAGGGTTTGGTTACAATGAGCAGTTCTTC. Its protein product is CASSYAGFGYNEQFF. V gene TRBV28 combines with J gene TRBJ2-1; D is possibly TRBD1 (5 bases). This CDR3 contains 15 residues. V lost 4 bases and J 4 bases, leaving 14 bases between the germline ends. Germline V gene lookup returns CDR1 MDHEN and CDR2 SYDVKM. The variable domain in full, with the rest retrieved from reference TRBV28 and TRBJ2-1, is DVKVTQSSRYLVKRTGEKVFLECVQDMDHENMFWYRQDPGLGLRLIYFSYDVKMKEKGDIPEGYSVSREKKERFSLILESASTNQTSMYLCASSYAGFGYNEQFFGPGTRLTVL.